These 22 T cell receptor beta chains were sequenced from one sample in a study of T-cell reconstitution after alpha-beta-depleted transplantation in children. The TCRbeta library was prepared with unique molecular identifiers. TCRdb reprocessed the PCR reads via MiXCR and lists one record per CDR3 protein. The sample records around 400,000 distinct CDR3 sequences, roughly 22% being singletons. The source was PBMCs from the stem cell graft donor, collected from the stem cell graft. Receptors were obtained from a human donor who donated a stem cell graft to a child with acute myeloid leukemia.

This rearrangement joins TRBV9 to TRBJ2-1; D is unresolved. V lost 0 bases to trimming and J lost 4 bases, with 5 bases between them. CDR3 length equals 13 residues. Germline loops: CDR1 SGDLS, CDR2 YYNGEE. This CDR3 reads CASSVDRYNEQFF. CDR3 coding DNA: TGTGCCAGCAGCGTAGACCGGTACAATGAGCAGTTCTTC. Filled out from reference TRBV9 and TRBJ2-1, the complete variable domain reads DSGVTQTPKHLITATGQRVTLRCSPRSGDLSVYWYQQSLDQGLQFLIQYYNGEERAKGNILERFSAQQFPDLHSELNLSSLELGDSALYFCASSVDRYNEQFFGPGTRLTVL.

This clonotype was observed at least ten times. The chain employs TRBV29-1 and TRBJ2-1; 8 nucleotides agree with TRBD2. Trimming at V came to 1 base and at J to 0 bases, leaving 8 bases not matched to a gene. The CDR3 is made up of 17 amino acids. CDR1 SQVTM and CDR2 ANQGSEA come from the germline V gene. The CDR3, as DNA: TGCAGCGTTGAAGGGGACCTAAGCGGGAGCTCCTACAATGAGCAGTTCTTC. Its translation: CSVEGDLSGSSYNEQFF.

This clonotype was counted many times. The gene calls are TRBV20-1 and TRBJ1-5, with D maybe TRBD1 (6 bases). Germline V gene lookup returns CDR1 DFQATT and CDR2 SNEGSKA (reference sequence). Trimming cost V 2 bases and J 5 bases, with 19 bases left between them. The CDR3 totals 16 residues. Here the CDR3 DNA reads TGCAGTGCTAGACGGGAGAGAGGGGGGGGCCATCAGCCCCAGCATTTT. Translating gives CSARRERGGGHQPQHF.

The chain uses TRBV11-2 and TRBJ2-1; 9 nucleotides match TRBD2. V lost 5 bases to trimming and J lost 7 bases; unmatched junction nucleotides: 9. Germline loops: CDR1 SGHAT, CDR2 FQNNGV. This CDR3 is 15 amino acids long. The CDR3 here is CASSQGLATSNEQFF. The CDR3 nucleotides read TGTGCCAGCAGCCAAGGACTAGCGACGTCGAATGAGCAGTTCTTC.

The chain combines TRBV11-2 with TRBJ2-1; weak D call: TRBD2 (6 bases). The germline CDR1 and CDR2 sequences are SGHAT and FQNNGV. The length of the CDR3 is 15 residues. Trimming removed 4 bases from V and 0 bases from J, with 10 bases in between. CDR3 in DNA: TGTGCCAGCAGCTGGCGCGGGACCTCCTACAATGAGCAGTTCTTC. Amino acid sequence: CASSWRGTSYNEQFF.

V usage is TRBV5-1 and J usage is TRBJ2-7; 7 bases align to TRBD1. The germline V gene encodes CDR1 SGHRS and CDR2 YFSETQ. V trimming: 3 bases; J trimming: 0 bases; junction bases outside the gene matches: 6. This CDR3 comprises 15 residues. In DNA form, the CDR3 reads TGCGCCAGCAGCTGGACAGGTCAGAGCTCCTACGAGCAGTACTTC. The encoded protein is CASSWTGQSSYEQYF.

This clonotype was recorded at least ten times. The chain joins TRBV27 to TRBJ2-1, with 7 bases fitting TRBD1. The CDR3 has 15 amino acids. Germline assignment: CDR1 MNHEY and CDR2 SMNVEV (reference sequence). V dropped 2 bases and J dropped 3; count of bases not matched to a gene: 4. CDR3 amino acids: CASSLEAGGYNEQFF. The DNA for the CDR3 is TGTGCCAGCAGTTTAGAGGCAGGGGGCTACAATGAGCAGTTCTTC.

This chain uses TRBV7-9 with TRBJ1-1, with no clear D. From germline, CDR1 is SEHNR and CDR2 FQNEAQ (reference sequence). Trimming removed 5 bases at V and 6 bases at J, with 10 bases between. The CDR3 is 12 amino acids. The CDR3 DNA is TGTGCCAGCAGCCCCCCTTATTCTGAAGCTTTCTTT. Translating gives CASSPPYSEAFF.

This clonotype was counted between two and nine times. The rearrangement links TRBV12-3 or TRBV12-4 to TRBJ2-1, with D maybe TRBD2 (5 bases). This CDR3 has 16 residues. V was cut by 5 bases and J by 0 bases, with 14 bases left in between. CDR3 nucleotide sequence: TGTGCCAGCAGTCCCCCGGGTAGCGCCTCCTACAATGAGCAGTTCTTC. Encoded protein: CASSPPGSASYNEQFF.

This clonotype appeared a few times. V and J are TRBV12-3 or TRBV12-4 and TRBJ2-7; D gene unclear. Trimming took 4 bases from V and 4 from J, leaving 8 bases between them. This CDR3 contains 12 residues. This chain's CDR3 is CASSSYRYEQYF. The CDR3 DNA is TGTGCCAGCAGTTCATACCGTTACGAGCAGTACTTC.

This clonotype came up many times. J is TRBJ2-7 and V is TRBV12-3 or TRBV12-4; D is perhaps TRBD2 (5 bases). This CDR3 contains 14 residues. Trimming shortened V by 5 bases and J by 4 bases, and 15 bases separated the two germline ends. CDR3 sequence (DNA): TGTGCCAGCAGTCCGGGGAGAGTGATATACGAGCAGTACTTC. It encodes CASSPGRVIYEQYF.

This clonotype was picked up many times. This chain connects TRBV20-1 to TRBJ2-1; no clear D. This CDR3 contains 14 residues. V gave up 4 bases and J gave up 5 bases, with 15 bases separating them. CDR1 and CDR2 from the germline V gene are DFQATT and SNEGSKA (reference sequence). CDR3 in DNA: TGCAGTGCTAATAGCTGGGGTTCCCACAATGAGCAGTTCTTC. Amino acid sequence: CSANSWGSHNEQFF.

This clonotype was seen ten or more times. V gene TRBV20-1 combines with J gene TRBJ2-1; 10 nucleotides agree with TRBD2. Per the germline V gene, CDR1 is DFQATT and CDR2 is SNEGSKA (reference sequence). The CDR3 covers 20 residues. V lost 3 bases, J lost 3 bases, and 20 bases stayed unmatched. CDR3 sequence: CSARRRSGRWHSGDYNEQFF. The CDR3 DNA sequence: TGCAGTGCTAGGAGGCGTAGCGGGAGGTGGCATTCGGGGGACTACAATGAGCAGTTCTTC.

This clonotype was counted a few times. The chain employs TRBV16 and TRBJ2-4; 9 bases fit TRBD1. This CDR3 spans 15 amino acids. CDR1 and CDR2 (germline): KGHSY, FQNENV. With V trimmed by 3 bases and J by 6 bases, 6 bases remained unmatched. Written as DNA, the CDR3 is TGTGCCAGCAGCCAGGAGACAGGGGGGAGAAACATTCAGTACTTC. This codes for CASSQETGGRNIQYF. Drawing the rest from reference TRBV16 and TRBJ2-4, the complete variable domain is GEEVAQTPKHLVRGEGQKAKLYCAPIKGHSYVFWYQQVLKNEFKFLISFQNENVFDETGMPKERFSAKCLPNSPCSLEIQATKLEDSAVYFCASSQETGGRNIQYFGAGTRLSVL.

The J gene is TRBJ2-2, the V gene TRBV28, with a possible D match to TRBD2 (5 bases). The CDR3 has 15 amino acids. The V end was cut by 2 bases, the J end by 6 bases, with 13 bases between. The V gene's germline CDR1 is MDHEN and CDR2 SYDVKM. CDR3 coding DNA: TGTGCCAGCAGTTTACGAGAGGGAAGGGCCGGGGAGCTGTTTTTT. This sequence encodes CASSLREGRAGELFF.

The chain combines TRBV7-2 with TRBJ1-4; TRBD1 matches 9 bases. This CDR3 comprises 16 residues. Germline lookup yields CDR1 SGHTA and CDR2 FQGNSA. Trimming removed 3 bases from V and 8 bases from J; junction bases left unmatched: 10. The CDR3 DNA reads as TGTGCCAGCAGCTTTACAGGGGGCCCGGATGGCGAAAAACTGTTTTTT. The encoded protein is CASSFTGGPDGEKLFF. Supplemented by reference TRBV7-2 and TRBJ1-4, the full variable domain reads GAGVSQSPSNKVTEKGKDVELRCDPISGHTALYWYRQSLGQGLEFLIYFQGNSAPDKSGLPSDRFSAERTGGSVSTLTIQRTQQEDSAVYLCASSFTGGPDGEKLFFGSGTQLSVL.

The chain recombines TRBV15 with TRBJ2-7, with 7 bases that match TRBD2. Germline trimming cut 0 bases from V and 6 bases from J; bases unmatched to any gene: 11. This CDR3 has 16 amino acids. Germline CDR1 and CDR2: LNHNV and YYDKDF (reference sequence). In nucleotides, the CDR3 is TGTGCCACCAGCAGAGATGGAAGGACACCGGGGGGCGAGCAGTACTTC. As protein: CATSRDGRTPGGEQYF.

This clonotype came up a few times. The chain carries TRBV4-3 and TRBJ2-2; D is uncertain. CDR1 is LGHNA, CDR2 YSLEER, per germline. CDR3 length equals 14 residues. Trimming stripped 0 bases from V and 6 bases from J, with 8 bases between. The CDR3 loop is CASSQDVRSGELFF. CDR3 coding DNA: TGCGCCAGCAGCCAAGATGTCAGGTCCGGGGAGCTGTTTTTT.

The chain uses TRBV2 and TRBJ2-7; tentatively, D is TRBD2 (6 bases). Trimming took off 0 bases at V and 2 bases at J, with 11 bases between the two ends. The CDR3 has 15 amino acids. Germline CDR1 reads SNHLY; CDR2 reads FYNNEI. The CDR3 region has the DNA TGTGCCAGCAGTGAAGCGCGGGGTGGGCCCTACGAGCAGTACTTC. Protein sequence: CASSEARGGPYEQYF.

This clonotype was seen at least ten times. The chain has TRBV27 and TRBJ2-7; tentative D call: TRBD2 (6 bases). V lost 5 bases and J 4 bases, leaving 15 bases between the germline ends. CDR3 length equals 14 residues. Per the germline V gene, CDR1 is MNHEY and CDR2 is SMNVEV (reference sequence). The CDR3 loop is CASSPATRPYEQYF. The CDR3 nucleotides are TGTGCCAGCAGTCCGGCGACTAGGCCGTACGAGCAGTACTTC.

This chain uses TRBV4-3 with TRBJ2-7; D might be TRBD1 or TRBD2, each matching 6 bases. Germline CDR1 and CDR2: LGHNA and YSLEER. Trimming removed 5 bases from V and 0 bases from J, with 14 bases in between. This CDR3 is built from 15 residues. CDR3 sequence reads: CASSRGDINSYEQYF. The CDR3 DNA is TGCGCCAGCAGCAGGGGGGACATTAACTCCTACGAGCAGTACTTC.

The sample holds a few counts of this clonotype. DNA for the CDR3: TGCGCCAGCAGCCAAGATCGAGAGGCGGGACAGGGTTGGGGTGAGCAGTTCTTC. Its translation: CASSQDREAGQGWGEQFF. The chain carries TRBV4-3 and TRBJ2-1, with 9 bases that match TRBD1. With 0 bases clipped from V and 9 bases from J, the junction kept 15 bases outside the gene matches. The CDR3 contains 18 residues. CDR1 and CDR2 (germline): LGHNA, YSLEER.